This T cell receptor (beta chain) was sequenced in a study of blood T cell repertoires in COVID-19. In the study's own analysis: Amplification from reference gene primers served as the basis for estimated nucleated cell counts. Clones were sequenced by immunoSEQ multiplex PCR, and TCRdb holds only the in-frame ones, with some missing. That table furnishes V, J and clone size, whereas the DNA furnished D and trimming. The sample holds roughly 180,000 clones, 88% seen once. This clone came up a few times. This TCR came from a woman aged 30 to 39 with acute or convalescent COVID-19. Sequencing was carried out using peripheral blood.

CDR3 protein: CASSVGAGGLTGELFF. In nucleotides, the CDR3 is TGTGCCAGCAGCGTAGGGGCAGGGGGACTCACCGGGGAGCTGTTTTTT. V usage is TRBV9 and J usage is TRBJ2-2; D might be TRBD1 (7 bases). The germline V gene has CDR1 SGDLS and CDR2 YYNGEE. With 0 bases removed from V and 4 bases from J, the gap between germline ends came to 13 bases. This CDR3 has 16 residues.